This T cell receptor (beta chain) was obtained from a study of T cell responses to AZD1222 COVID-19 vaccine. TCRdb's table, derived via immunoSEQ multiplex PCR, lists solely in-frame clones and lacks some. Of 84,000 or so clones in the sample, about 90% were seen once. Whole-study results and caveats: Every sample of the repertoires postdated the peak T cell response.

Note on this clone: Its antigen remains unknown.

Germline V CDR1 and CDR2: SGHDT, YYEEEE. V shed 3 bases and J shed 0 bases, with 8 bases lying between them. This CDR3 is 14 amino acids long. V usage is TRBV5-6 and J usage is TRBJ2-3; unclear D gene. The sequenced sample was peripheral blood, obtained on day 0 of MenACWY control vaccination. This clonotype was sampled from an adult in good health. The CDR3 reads CASSSYPSTDTQYF. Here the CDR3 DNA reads TGTGCCAGCAGCTCCTACCCTAGCACAGATACGCAGTATTTT. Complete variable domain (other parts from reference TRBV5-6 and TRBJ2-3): DAGVTQSPTHLIKTRGQQVTLRCSPKSGHDTVSWYQQALGQGPQFIFQYYEEEERQRGNFPDRFSGHQFPNYSSELNVNALLLGDSALYLCASSSYPSTDTQYFGPGTRLTVL.